This T cell receptor (beta chain) appears in the sequencing data of a study of cytomegalovirus exposure and HLA in healthy donors. Study conclusions and caveats: The classifier, whose performance was assessed in both the original and validation cohorts, reportedly diagnosed cytomegalovirus status with high specificity and sensitivity. Reportedly, TCR beta sequences accurately predicted HLA-A and HLA-B alleles in most subjects. Most of the TCR beta V segments (in an earlier analysis) were productive either about 90% or about 30% of the time.

About this clone: Its antigen remains unknown.

In the PCR, 60 Vbeta and 13 Jbeta primers were used. Repertoires were generated with immunoSEQ multiplex PCR, while TCRdb's copy carries only in-frame clones and drops some. The sample lists around 150,000 clones; around 80% were seen once. Participants comprised healthy donors of bone marrow. This TCR was recovered from a man between 35 and 55 years old in good health and CMV-seropositive. Sequencing input: PBMCs.

The CDR3 is CAISRDSLNQPQHF. The CDR3 nucleotides are TGTGCCATCAGTCGGGACAGTCTCAATCAGCCCCAGCATTTT. This chain joins TRBV10-3 and TRBJ1-5; 7 nucleotides agree with TRBD1. The CDR3 consists of 14 residues. Germline trimming cut 5 bases from V and 3 bases from J; bases unmatched to any gene: 4. Germline CDR1 is ENHRY and CDR2 is SYGVKD.